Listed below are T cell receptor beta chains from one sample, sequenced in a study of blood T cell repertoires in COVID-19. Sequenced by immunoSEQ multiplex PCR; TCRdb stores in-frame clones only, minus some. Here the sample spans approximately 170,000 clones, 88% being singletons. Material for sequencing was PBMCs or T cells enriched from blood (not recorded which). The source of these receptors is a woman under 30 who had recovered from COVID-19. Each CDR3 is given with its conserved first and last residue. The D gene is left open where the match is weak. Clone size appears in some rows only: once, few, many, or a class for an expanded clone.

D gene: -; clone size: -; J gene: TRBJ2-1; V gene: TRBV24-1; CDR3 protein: CATSGSGVTYEQFF; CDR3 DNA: TGTGCCACCAGTGGTTCGGGAGTAACGTATGAGCAGTTCTTC
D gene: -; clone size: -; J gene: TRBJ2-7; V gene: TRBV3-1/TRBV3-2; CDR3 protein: CASSQTRQEQYF; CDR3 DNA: TGTGCCAGCAGCCAGACCCGACAGGAGCAGTACTTC
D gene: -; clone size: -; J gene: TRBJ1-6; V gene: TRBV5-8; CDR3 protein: CASSSAREVSPLHF; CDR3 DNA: TGTGCCAGCAGCTCTGCCAGGGAGGTTTCACCCCTCCACTTT
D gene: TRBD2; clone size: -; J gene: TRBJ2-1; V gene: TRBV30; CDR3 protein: CAWSPLAGGYNEQFF; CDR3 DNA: TGTGCCTGGAGTCCACTAGCGGGAGGGTACAATGAGCAGTTCTTC
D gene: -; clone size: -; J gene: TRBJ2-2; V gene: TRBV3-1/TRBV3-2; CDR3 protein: CASSSPTRTNTGELFF; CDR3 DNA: TGTGCCAGCAGCTCACCCACTAGAACGAACACCGGGGAGCTGTTTTTT
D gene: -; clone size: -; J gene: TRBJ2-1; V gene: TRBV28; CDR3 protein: CASSYFRGPPHNEQFF; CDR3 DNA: TGTGCCAGCAGCTATTTCAGGGGTCCGCCCCACAATGAGCAGTTCTTC
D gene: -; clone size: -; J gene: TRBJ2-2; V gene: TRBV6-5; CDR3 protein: CAIGTGYGSGELFF; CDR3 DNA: TGTGCCATCGGTACAGGGTATGGGTCGGGGGAGCTGTTTTTT
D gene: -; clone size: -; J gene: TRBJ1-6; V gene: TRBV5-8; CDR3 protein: CASSPPMLRLSSYNSPLHF; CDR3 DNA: TGTGCCAGCAGCCCCCCGATGCTACGGTTGAGCTCCTATAATTCACCCCTCCACTTT
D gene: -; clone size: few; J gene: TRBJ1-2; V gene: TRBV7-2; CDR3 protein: CASSFGGVYYGYTF; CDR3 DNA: TGTGCCAGCAGCTTCGGGGGGGTGTACTATGGCTACACCTTC
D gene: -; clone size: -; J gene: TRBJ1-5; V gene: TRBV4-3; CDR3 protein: CASSQGGVGNQPQHF; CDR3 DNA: TGCGCCAGCAGCCAAGGCGGAGTAGGCAATCAGCCCCAGCATTTT
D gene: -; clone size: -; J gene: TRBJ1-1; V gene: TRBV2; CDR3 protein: CASSAQMNTEAFF; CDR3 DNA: TGTGCCAGCAGTGCTCAGATGAACACTGAAGCTTTCTTT
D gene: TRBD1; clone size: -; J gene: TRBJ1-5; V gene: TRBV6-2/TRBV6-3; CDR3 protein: CASSRQGGNQPQHF; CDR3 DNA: TGTGCCAGCAGCCGACAGGGAGGCAATCAGCCCCAGCATTTT
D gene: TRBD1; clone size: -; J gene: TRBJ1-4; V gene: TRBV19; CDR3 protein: CASSGTGTEGAKLFF; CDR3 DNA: TGTGCCAGTAGCGGGACCGGGACAGAGGGAGCAAAACTGTTTTTT
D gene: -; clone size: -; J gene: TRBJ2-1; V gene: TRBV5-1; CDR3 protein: CASSLEGGVGEQFF; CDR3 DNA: TGCGCCAGCAGCTTGGAGGGCGGGGTGGGTGAGCAGTTCTTC
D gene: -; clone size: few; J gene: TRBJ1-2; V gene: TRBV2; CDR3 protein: CASRESNGGLDGYTF; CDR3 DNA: TGTGCCAGCAGAGAATCTAACGGGGGGCTGGATGGCTACACCTTC
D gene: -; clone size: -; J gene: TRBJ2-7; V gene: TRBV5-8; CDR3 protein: CASSLDYRASSYEQYF; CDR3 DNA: TGTGCCAGCAGCTTGGATTACAGGGCGTCGAGCTACGAGCAGTACTTC
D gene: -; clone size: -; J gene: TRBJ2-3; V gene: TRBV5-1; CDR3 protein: CASSLEGRASTDTQYF; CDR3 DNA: TGCGCCAGCAGCTTGGAGGGCAGGGCTAGCACAGATACGCAGTATTTT
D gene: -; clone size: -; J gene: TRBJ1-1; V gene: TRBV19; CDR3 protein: CASSHHQGPEAFF; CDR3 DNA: TGTGCCAGTAGTCACCACCAGGGCCCTGAAGCTTTCTTT
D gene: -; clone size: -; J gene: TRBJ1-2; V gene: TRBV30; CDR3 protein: CACLPEGSYGYTF; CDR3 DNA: TGTGCCTGCCTCCCAGAGGGCAGCTATGGCTACACCTTC
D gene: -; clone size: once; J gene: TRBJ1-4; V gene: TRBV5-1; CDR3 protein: CASSLDSYEKLFF; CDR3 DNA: TGCGCCAGCAGCTTGGATTCTTATGAAAAACTGTTTTTT
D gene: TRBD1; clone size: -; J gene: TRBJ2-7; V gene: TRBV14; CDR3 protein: CASSQETGSMKVWRVHVLDYEQYF; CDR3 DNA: TGTGCCAGCAGCCAAGAGACAGGGAGTATGAAGGTCTGGCGGGTCCACGTCCTTGACTACGAGCAGTACTTC
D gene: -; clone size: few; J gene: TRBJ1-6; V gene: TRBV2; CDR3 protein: CASTQLASGESPLHF; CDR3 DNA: TGTGCCAGCACCCAACTTGCGTCAGGGGAGTCACCCCTCCACTTT
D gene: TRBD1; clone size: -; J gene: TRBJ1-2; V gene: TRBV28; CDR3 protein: CASRSGGPDGYTF; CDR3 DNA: TGTGCCAGCAGGTCAGGGGGCCCAGATGGCTACACCTTC
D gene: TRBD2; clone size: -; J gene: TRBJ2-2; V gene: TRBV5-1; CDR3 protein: CASSIRGGTGELFF; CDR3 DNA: TGCGCCAGCAGCATCCGGGGGGGCACCGGGGAGCTGTTTTTT
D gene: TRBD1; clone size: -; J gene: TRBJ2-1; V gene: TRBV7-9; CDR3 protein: CASSLGQGDNNEQFF; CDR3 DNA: TGTGCCAGCAGCTTAGGACAGGGGGACAACAATGAGCAGTTCTTC
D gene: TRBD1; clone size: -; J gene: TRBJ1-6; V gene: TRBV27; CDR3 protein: CASSSYIRTGGNSPLHF; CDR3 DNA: TGTGCCAGCAGTTCCTACATAAGGACAGGTGGGAATTCACCCCTCCACTTT
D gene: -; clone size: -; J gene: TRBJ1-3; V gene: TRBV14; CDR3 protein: CASSQEPPGSPGNTIYF; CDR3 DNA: TGTGCCAGCAGCCAAGAACCCCCCGGGAGCCCTGGAAACACCATATATTTT
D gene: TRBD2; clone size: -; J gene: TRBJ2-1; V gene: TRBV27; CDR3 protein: CASSPIAGGLYNEQFF; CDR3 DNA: TGTGCCAGCAGTCCCATAGCGGGAGGCCTATACAATGAGCAGTTCTTC
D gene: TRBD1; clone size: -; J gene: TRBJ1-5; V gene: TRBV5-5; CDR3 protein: CASSPQGAYQPQHF; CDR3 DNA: TGTGCCAGCAGCCCACAGGGGGCTTATCAGCCCCAGCATTTT
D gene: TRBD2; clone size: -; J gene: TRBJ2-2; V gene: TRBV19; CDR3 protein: CASIRGLAGGRTNTGELFF; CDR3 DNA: TGTGCCAGTATTCGGGGACTAGCGGGAGGAAGAACGAACACCGGGGAGCTGTTTTTT
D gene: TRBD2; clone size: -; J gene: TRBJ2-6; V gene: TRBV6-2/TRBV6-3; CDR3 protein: CASSYGGEGANVLTF; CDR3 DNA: TGTGCCAGCAGTTACGGGGGGGAAGGGGCCAACGTCCTGACTTTC
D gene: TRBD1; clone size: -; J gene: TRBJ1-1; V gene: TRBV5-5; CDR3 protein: CASSPWDRNTEAFF; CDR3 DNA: TGTGCCAGCAGCCCGTGGGACAGGAACACTGAAGCTTTCTTT
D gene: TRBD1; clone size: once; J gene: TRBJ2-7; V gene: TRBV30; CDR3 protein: CAWSGQGTGYHEQYF; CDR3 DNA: TGTGCCTGGAGCGGTCAAGGGACAGGGTACCACGAGCAGTACTTC
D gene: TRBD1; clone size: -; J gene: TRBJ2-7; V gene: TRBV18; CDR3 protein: CASSNNPGQGYEQYF; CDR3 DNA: TGTGCCAGCTCAAACAACCCGGGACAGGGATACGAGCAGTACTTC
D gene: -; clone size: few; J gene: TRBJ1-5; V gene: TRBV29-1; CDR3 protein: CSQPGRRIGPQHF; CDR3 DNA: TGCAGCCAGCCGGGGAGACGTATCGGGCCCCAGCATTTT
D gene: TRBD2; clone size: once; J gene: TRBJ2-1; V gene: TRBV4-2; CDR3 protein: CASSQEASGGAVTYNEQFF; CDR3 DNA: TGTGCCAGCAGCCAAGAGGCGAGCGGGGGGGCCGTAACCTACAATGAGCAGTTCTTC
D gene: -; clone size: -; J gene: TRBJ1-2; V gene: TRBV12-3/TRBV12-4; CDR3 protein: CASSKGEEDGYTF; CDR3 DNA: TGTGCCAGCAGCAAGGGGGAAGAGGATGGCTACACCTTC
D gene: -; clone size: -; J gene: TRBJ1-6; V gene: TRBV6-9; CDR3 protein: CASSHYPAAAYNSPLHF; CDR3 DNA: TGTGCCAGCAGTCACTACCCAGCGGCAGCCTATAATTCACCCCTCCACTTT
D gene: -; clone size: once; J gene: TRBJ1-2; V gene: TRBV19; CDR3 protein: CARTHPEGGRGYTF; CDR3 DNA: TGTGCCAGGACTCACCCCGAGGGTGGTCGGGGCTACACCTTC
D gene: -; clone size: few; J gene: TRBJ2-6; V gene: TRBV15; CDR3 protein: CATGMAISSGANVLTF; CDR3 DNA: TGTGCCACCGGCATGGCCATCAGCTCTGGGGCCAACGTCCTGACTTTC
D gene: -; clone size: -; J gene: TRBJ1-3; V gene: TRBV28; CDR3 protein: CASSPVGGSSGNTIYF; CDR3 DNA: TGTGCCAGCAGCCCCGTAGGAGGGTCCTCTGGAAACACCATATATTTT
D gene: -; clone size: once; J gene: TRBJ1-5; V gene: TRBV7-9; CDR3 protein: CASSREGTFSNQPQHF; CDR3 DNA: TGTGCCAGCAGCCGTGAGGGGACATTCAGCAATCAGCCCCAGCATTTT
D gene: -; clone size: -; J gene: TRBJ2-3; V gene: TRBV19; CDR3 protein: CASKWASTDTQYF; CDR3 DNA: TGTGCCAGTAAGTGGGCGTCCACAGATACGCAGTATTTT
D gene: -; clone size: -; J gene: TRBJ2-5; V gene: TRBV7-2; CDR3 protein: CASSLDSSRVETQYF; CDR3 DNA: TGTGCCAGCAGCTTAGATTCTTCCAGGGTGGAGACCCAGTACTTC
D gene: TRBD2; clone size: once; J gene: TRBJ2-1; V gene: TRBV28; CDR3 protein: CASSPNPSGPYNEQFF; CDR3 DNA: TGTGCCAGCAGTCCAAATCCTAGCGGGCCCTACAATGAGCAGTTCTTC
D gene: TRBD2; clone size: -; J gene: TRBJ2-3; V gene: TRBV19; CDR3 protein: CASSPRGGGPLGTDTQYF; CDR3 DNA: TGTGCCAGTAGTCCACGGGGCGGGGGGCCCTTAGGCACAGATACGCAGTATTTT
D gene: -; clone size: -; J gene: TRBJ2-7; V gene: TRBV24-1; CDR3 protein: CATSAYSRQYF; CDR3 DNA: TGTGCCACCAGTGCCTACTCACGGCAGTACTTC
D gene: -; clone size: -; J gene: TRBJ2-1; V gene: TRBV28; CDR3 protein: CASSVGREVQYNEQFF; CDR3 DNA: TGTGCCAGCAGCGTAGGCCGGGAAGTACAATACAATGAGCAGTTCTTC
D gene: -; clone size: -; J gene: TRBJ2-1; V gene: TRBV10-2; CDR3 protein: CASSELGTRSSYNEQFF; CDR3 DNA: TGCGCCAGCAGTGAGCTAGGTACCCGGAGCTCCTACAATGAGCAGTTCTTC
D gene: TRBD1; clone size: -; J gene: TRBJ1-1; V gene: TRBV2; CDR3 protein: CASSTGGAMVTEAFF; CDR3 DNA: TGTGCCAGCTCGACAGGGGGCGCGATGGTCACTGAAGCTTTCTTT
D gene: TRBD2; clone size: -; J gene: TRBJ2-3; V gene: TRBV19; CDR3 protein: CASSILGLAGYGTQYF; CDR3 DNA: TGTGCCAGTAGTATCTTAGGACTAGCAGGGTATGGTACGCAGTATTTT
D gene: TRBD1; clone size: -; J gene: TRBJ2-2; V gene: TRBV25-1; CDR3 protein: CASRTTGTLGAGELFF; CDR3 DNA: TGTGCCAGCAGGACGACAGGGACCCTTGGCGCCGGGGAGCTGTTTTTT
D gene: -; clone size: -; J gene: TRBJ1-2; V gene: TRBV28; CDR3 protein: CASSVPDGYTF; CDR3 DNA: TGTGCCAGCAGCGTCCCTGATGGCTACACCTTC
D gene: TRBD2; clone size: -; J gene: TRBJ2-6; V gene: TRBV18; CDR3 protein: CASSPRAGKSSGANVLTF; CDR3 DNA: TGTGCCAGCTCACCGAGAGCGGGGAAGAGCTCTGGGGCCAACGTCCTGACTTTC
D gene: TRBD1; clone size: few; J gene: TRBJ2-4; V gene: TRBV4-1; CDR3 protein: CASSQDPRGTGTSKNIQYF; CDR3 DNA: TGCGCCAGCAGCCAAGATCCCCGCGGGACAGGGACCTCCAAAAACATTCAGTACTTC
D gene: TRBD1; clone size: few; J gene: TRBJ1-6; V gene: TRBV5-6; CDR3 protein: CASSLGGINSPLHF; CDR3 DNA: TGTGCCAGCAGCTTAGGGGGCATCAATTCACCCCTCCACTTT
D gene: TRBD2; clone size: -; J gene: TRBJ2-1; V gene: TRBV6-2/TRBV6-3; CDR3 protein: CASSYGLVALNEQFF; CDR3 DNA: TGTGCCAGCAGTTACGGACTAGTGGCCTTGAATGAGCAGTTCTTC